This T cell receptor (beta chain) was observed in a study of T cell repertoires in cytomegalovirus infection. TCRdb used MiXCR to reprocess the reads, holding one entry per CDR3 protein. This sample has fewer than 900,000 distinct CDR3 sequences, with around 29% found just once. Study-wide findings and caveats: Carriers of CMV and the relevant HLA type were discriminated by public TCR beta frequency.

This clonotype showed up just a few times. Its antigen is unidentified. The CDR3 contains 14 residues. The V gene's germline CDR1 is MNHEY and CDR2 SMNVEV (reference sequence). V lost 11 bases to trimming and J lost 3 bases, with 16 bases between them. The material sequenced was cultured CD8+ T cells from PBMCs, taken from culture after CMV antigen stimulation. This rearrangement joins TRBV27 to TRBJ2-2; no firm D call. The clonotype comes from a human donor in good health (CMV status not recorded). Some clones in this sample may be carry-over from other donors' samples. This chain's CDR3 is CASGYPLDTGELFF. As DNA, the CDR3 is TGTGCCTCCGGGTATCCCCTAGACACCGGGGAGCTGTTTTTT.